The entry below describes one T cell receptor beta chain. Germline loops: CDR1 SGDLS, CDR2 YYNGEE. V gave up 2 bases and J gave up 4 bases; unmatched junction bases: 11. The CDR3 runs 17 residues. This specimen belongs to a study of blood T cell repertoires in COVID-19. This table comes from immunoSEQ multiplex PCR, and its TCRdb copy is limited to in-frame clones, with some not included. Here the sample spans some 170,000 clones, about 90% being singletons. The TCR originated in a human donor with acute COVID-19. The donor label of this sample is uncertain. The chain recombines TRBV9 with TRBJ1-3, with 8 bases lining up with TRBD1. Sequenced material: PBMCs or T cells enriched from blood (not recorded which). CDR3 sequence reads: CASSVEDRVLGGNTIYF. The CDR3 DNA follows: TGTGCCAGCAGCGTCGAGGACAGGGTGCTAGGGGGAAACACCATATATTTT. The variable domain in full, completed from reference TRBV9 and TRBJ1-3, reads DSGVTQTPKHLITATGQRVTLRCSPRSGDLSVYWYQQSLDQGLQFLIQYYNGEERAKGNILERFSAQQFPDLHSELNLSSLELGDSALYFCASSVEDRVLGGNTIYFGEGSWLTVV.